The clone carrying this TCR beta chain was seen more than once but under ten times. Then a second PCR, running about 6 to 12 cycles, was carried out with a sample-barcoded 5' primer and a J-beta primer mix. TCRdb reprocessed the 5' RACE reads via MiXCR and lists one record per CDR3 protein. The data hold 700,000 to 850,000 distinct CDR3 sequences, with about 53% observed a single time. Per the germline V gene, CDR1 is SNHLY and CDR2 is FYNNEI. The CDR3 runs 12 residues. This sample was taken from a study of blood T cells in healthy people across ages. This clonotype was obtained from an elderly man in good health. V and J are TRBV2 and TRBJ2-1, with a weak D call TRBD1 (5 bases). The sample consisted of blood. CDR3 sequence (DNA): TGTGCGGTGACAGACCCCTACAATGAGCAGTTCTTC. Protein sequence: CAVTDPYNEQFF.